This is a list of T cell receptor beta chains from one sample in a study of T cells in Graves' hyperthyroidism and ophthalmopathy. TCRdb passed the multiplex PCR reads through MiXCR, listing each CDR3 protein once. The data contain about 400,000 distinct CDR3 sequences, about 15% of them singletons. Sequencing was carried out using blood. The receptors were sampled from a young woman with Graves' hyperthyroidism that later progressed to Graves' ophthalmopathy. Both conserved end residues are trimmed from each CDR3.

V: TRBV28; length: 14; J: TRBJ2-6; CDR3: ASSIYVDSGANVLT
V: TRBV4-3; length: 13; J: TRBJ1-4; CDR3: ASSQTTARNEKLF
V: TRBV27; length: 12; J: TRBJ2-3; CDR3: ASRADTSTDTQY
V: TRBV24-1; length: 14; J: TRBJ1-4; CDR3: ATREQQGAVSEKLF
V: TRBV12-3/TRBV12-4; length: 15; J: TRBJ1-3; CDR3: ASRGQGSTTSGNTIY
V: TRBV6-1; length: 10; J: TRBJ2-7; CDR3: ATRDSNYEQY
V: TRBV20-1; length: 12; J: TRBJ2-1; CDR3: SASLTGSYNEQF
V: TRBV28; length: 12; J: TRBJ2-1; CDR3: ASSPRRQGDEQF
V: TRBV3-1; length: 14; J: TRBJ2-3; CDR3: ASSQDPGASTDTQY
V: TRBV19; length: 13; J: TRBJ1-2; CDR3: ASSIKARGPLGYT
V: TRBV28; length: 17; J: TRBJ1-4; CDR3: ASSFPATGWDPTNEKLF
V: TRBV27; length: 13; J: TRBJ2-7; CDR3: ASSLSTGANYEQY
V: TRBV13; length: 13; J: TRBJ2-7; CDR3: ASSVRDRGGGEQY
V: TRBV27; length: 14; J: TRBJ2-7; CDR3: ASSLSSGTSSYEQY
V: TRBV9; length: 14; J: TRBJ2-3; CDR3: ASSIMSGRGADTQY
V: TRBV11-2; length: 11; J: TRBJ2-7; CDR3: ASSGRVRGEQY
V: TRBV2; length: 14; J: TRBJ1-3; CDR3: ASRLDRGLPGNTIY
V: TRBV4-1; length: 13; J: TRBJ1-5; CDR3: ASSRPGPSNQPQH
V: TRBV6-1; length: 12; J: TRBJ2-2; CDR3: ASSASGNTGELF
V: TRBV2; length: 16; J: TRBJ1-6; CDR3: ASSVRKTGFSYNSPRH
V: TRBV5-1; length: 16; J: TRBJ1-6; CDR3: ASSLETGHSRSDSPLH
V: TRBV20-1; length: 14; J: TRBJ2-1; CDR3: SAPVSSGSKYNEQF
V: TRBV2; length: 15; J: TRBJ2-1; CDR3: ASSDSFLAGSTNEQF
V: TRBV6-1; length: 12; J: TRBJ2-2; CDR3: ASSRFKVHGELF
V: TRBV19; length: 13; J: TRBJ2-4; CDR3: ASSHRGEGRNIQY
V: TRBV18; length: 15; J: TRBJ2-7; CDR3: ASSRPAGTRSSYEQY
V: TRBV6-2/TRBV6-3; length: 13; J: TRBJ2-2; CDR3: ASRPGRGPTGELF
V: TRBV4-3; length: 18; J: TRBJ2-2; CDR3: ASSPVRDRVGRCNTGELF
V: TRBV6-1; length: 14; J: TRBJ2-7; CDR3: ASSEVGNWNLGEQY
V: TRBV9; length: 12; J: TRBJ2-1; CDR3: ASSPRVVRNEQF
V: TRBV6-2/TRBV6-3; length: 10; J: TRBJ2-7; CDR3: ASSSQTGEQY
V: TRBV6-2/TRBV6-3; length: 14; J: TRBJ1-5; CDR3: ASTVFGLGSNQPQH
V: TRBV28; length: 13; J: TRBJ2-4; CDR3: ASSQGGGQVDIQY
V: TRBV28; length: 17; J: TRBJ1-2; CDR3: ASSLPYRDGGQANYGYT
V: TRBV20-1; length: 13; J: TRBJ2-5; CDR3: SALTSGRPEETQY
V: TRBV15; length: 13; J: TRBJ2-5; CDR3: ATSGRDRGEETQY
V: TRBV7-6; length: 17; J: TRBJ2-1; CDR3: ASSLARGLNGGRYNEQF
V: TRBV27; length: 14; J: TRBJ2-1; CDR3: ASSLGVGGLRNEQF
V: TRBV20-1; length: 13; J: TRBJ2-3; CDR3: SARPEGLWADTQY
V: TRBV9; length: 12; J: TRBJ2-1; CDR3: ASSASLVPNEQF
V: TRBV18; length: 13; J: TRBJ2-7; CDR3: ASSPGTGSLYEQY
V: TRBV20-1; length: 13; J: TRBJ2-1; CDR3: SATPTGGWYNEQF
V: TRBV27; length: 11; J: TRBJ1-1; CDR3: ASSIGPNTEAF
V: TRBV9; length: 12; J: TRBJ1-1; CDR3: ASTVEGSGSEAF
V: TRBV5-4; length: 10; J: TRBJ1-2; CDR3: ASSLINYGYT
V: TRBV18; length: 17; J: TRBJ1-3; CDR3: ASSPPGISGNTGGNTIY
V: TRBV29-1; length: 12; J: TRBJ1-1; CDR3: SARTGDAYTEAF
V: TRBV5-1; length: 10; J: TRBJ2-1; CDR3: ASSPGSKEQF
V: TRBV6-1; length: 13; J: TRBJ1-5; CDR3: ASSYDRGKVQPQH
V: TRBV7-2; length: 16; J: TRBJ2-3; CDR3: ASSLETVAGGIVDTQY
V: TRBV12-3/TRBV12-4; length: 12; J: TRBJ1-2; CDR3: ASSYYRPFYGYT